This T cell receptor (beta chain) originates from a study of T cell responses to AZD1222 COVID-19 vaccine. Study observations and caveats: In all cases, repertoires were sampled only after the peak T cell response.

Combined were second doses at about 4 or about 12 weeks. This clone was observed a single time. Its antigen is currently unknown. The CDR3 has 17 amino acids. V was cut by 4 bases and J by 4 bases, with 20 bases left in between. Germline V gene data show CDR1 as LGHDT and CDR2 as YNNKEL (reference sequence). Clones were read by immunoSEQ multiplex PCR, and TCRdb kept only the in-frame ones, dropping some. The data hold about 150,000 clones, with roughly 90% observed a single time. This specimen consisted of peripheral blood, obtained 28 days after the second AZD1222 dose. The chain uses TRBV3-1 (or the pseudogene TRBV3-2) and TRBJ2-1, with TRBD2 as a possible D gene (6 bases). The receptor's source is an adult who received the AZD1222 COVID-19 vaccine. The chain's CDR3 is CASSPGLGGTGYNEQFF. CDR3 coding DNA: TGTGCCAGCAGCCCTGGATTGGGGGGAACCGGATACAATGAGCAGTTCTTC.